This section outlines one T cell receptor beta chain sequence together with its context. The data are from a study of blood T cell repertoires in COVID-19. Method: immunoSEQ multiplex PCR; TCRdb's copy keeps in-frame clones and lacks some. The sample holds a few hundred thousand clones, 86% seen once. The germline V gene has CDR1 SGHTA and CDR2 FQGNSA. With 3 bases removed from V and 1 base from J, the gap between germline ends came to 7 bases. There are 14 residues in the CDR3. The source is a man between 35 and 55 years old who had recovered from COVID-19. The sequenced material came from peripheral blood. The rearrangement uses TRBV7-2 and TRBJ1-3; no reliable D call. CDR3 sequence reads: CASSFGGSGNTIYF. CDR3 DNA: TGTGCCAGCAGCTTTGGAGGGTCTGGAAACACCATATATTTT.